A selection of T cell receptor beta chains follows, all from one sample in a study of blood T cell repertoires in COVID-19. Measured with immunoSEQ multiplex PCR; TCRdb has only the in-frame clones, and not every one. The sample has approximately 300,000 clones; approximately 88% are singletons. Sequenced sample: peripheral blood. Receptor source: a man between 18 and 29 years old who had recovered from COVID-19. CDR3s include the opening cysteine and the closing phenylalanine or tryptophan. A D gene is named only where the DNA matches it firmly. Clone size appears in some rows only: once, few, many, or a class for an expanded clone.

v_call	d_call	clone_size	j_call	cdr3_aa	cdr3_nt
TRBV29-1	TRBD2	NA	TRBJ2-1	CSVEDGAGAYNEQFF	TGCAGCGTTGAAGACGGAGCGGGAGCCTACAATGAGCAGTTCTTC
TRBV6-5	TRBD1	NA	TRBJ1-3	CASRPRTGEGNTIYF	TGTGCCAGCAGACCTAGGACAGGGGAAGGAAACACCATATATTTT
TRBV6-2/TRBV6-3	NA	few	TRBJ1-2	CASSWTENYGYTF	TGTGCCAGCAGCTGGACAGAGAACTATGGCTACACCTTC
TRBV7-2	NA	few	TRBJ1-1	CASSFVGGTEAFF	TGTGCCAGCAGCTTTGTCGGCGGAACTGAAGCTTTCTTT
TRBV5-1	TRBD1	few	TRBJ2-1	CASSMGQGGNEQFF	TGCGCCAGCAGCATGGGACAGGGCGGCAATGAGCAGTTCTTC
TRBV18	TRBD1	NA	TRBJ1-2	CASSPLDTGGASYGYTF	TGTGCCAGCTCACCACTTGATACAGGGGGCGCTTCTTATGGCTACACCTTC
TRBV7-3	TRBD1	NA	TRBJ1-1	CASSPTGGGTEAFF	TGTGCCAGCAGCCCGACAGGGGGTGGTACTGAAGCTTTCTTT
TRBV9	TRBD2	NA	TRBJ2-3	CASSVGLAVTDTQYF	TGTGCCAGCAGCGTAGGACTAGCGGTCACAGATACGCAGTATTTT
TRBV3-1/TRBV3-2	NA	NA	TRBJ1-5	CASTEGPYSNQPQHF	TGTGCCAGCACCGAGGGTCCCTATAGCAATCAGCCCCAGCATTTT
TRBV27	TRBD2	NA	TRBJ2-2	CASSLGRAGELFF	TGTGCCAGCAGCCTCGGGAGGGCCGGGGAGCTGTTTTTT
TRBV7-2	NA	NA	TRBJ1-6	CASSLDSLTDSPLHF	TGTGCCAGCAGCCTAGACAGCCTTACTGATTCACCCCTCCACTTT
TRBV5-1	NA	NA	TRBJ1-1	CASIPGGGRLNTEAFF	TGCGCCAGCATTCCGGGCGGGGGGAGACTGAACACTGAAGCTTTCTTT
TRBV6-5	NA	NA	TRBJ1-1	CASSYVLNTEAFF	TGTGCCAGCAGCTACGTCCTAAACACTGAAGCTTTCTTT
TRBV3-1/TRBV3-2	TRBD2	NA	TRBJ2-7	CASSQEGGSGEQYF	TGTGCCAGCAGCCAAGAAGGCGGGAGTGGGGAGCAGTACTTC
TRBV20-1	NA	once	TRBJ2-7	CSAWQGHEQYF	TGCAGTGCGTGGCAGGGCCACGAGCAGTACTTC
TRBV20-1	NA	NA	TRBJ1-2	CSASSPGQSFYGYTF	TGCAGTGCTAGTTCCCCTGGACAGAGCTTTTATGGCTACACCTTC
TRBV6-5	NA	few	TRBJ1-1	CASSQGTEAFF	TGTGCCAGCAGTCAGGGCACTGAAGCTTTCTTT
TRBV19	NA	NA	TRBJ1-6	CASSIGDPNSPLHF	TGTGCCAGTAGTATCGGTGATCCTAATTCACCCCTCCACTTT
TRBV19	NA	NA	TRBJ1-1	CASSPRSQGTEAFF	TGTGCCAGTAGTCCCCGGAGCCAGGGCACTGAAGCTTTCTTT
TRBV6-1	TRBD1	once	TRBJ1-6	CASSEATTGGYNSPLHF	TGTGCCAGCAGTGAAGCTACTACAGGGGGCTATAATTCACCCCTCCACTTT
TRBV19	TRBD1	NA	TRBJ1-2	CASNPRQGANYGYTF	TGTGCCAGTAACCCTCGACAGGGGGCTAACTATGGCTACACCTTC
TRBV15	TRBD1	NA	TRBJ1-2	CATSRDSGGNYGYTF	TGTGCCACCAGCAGAGATTCAGGGGGAAACTATGGCTACACCTTC